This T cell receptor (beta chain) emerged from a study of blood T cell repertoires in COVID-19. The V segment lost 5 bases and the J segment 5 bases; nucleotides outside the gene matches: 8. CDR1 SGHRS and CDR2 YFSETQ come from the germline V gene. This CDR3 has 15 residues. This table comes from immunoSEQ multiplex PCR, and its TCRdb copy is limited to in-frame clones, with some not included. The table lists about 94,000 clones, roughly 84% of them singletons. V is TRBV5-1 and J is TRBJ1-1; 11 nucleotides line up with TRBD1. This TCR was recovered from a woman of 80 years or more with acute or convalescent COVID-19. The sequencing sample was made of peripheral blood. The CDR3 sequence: CASRLVGTGGTEAFF. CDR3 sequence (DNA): TGCGCCAGCAGATTAGTCGGGACAGGGGGGACTGAAGCTTTCTTT.